The clone carrying this T cell receptor (beta chain) showed up many times. Researchers defined stable Graves' hyperthyroidism as no ophthalmopathy progression within 18 months. Extraction of PBMCs used roughly 10 ml of fresh peripheral blood. Per the germline V gene, CDR1 is SGHAT and CDR2 is FQNNGV. Trimming took 5 bases from V and 9 from J, leaving 14 bases between them. The CDR3 totals 12 residues. This sample stems from a study of T cells in Graves' hyperthyroidism and ophthalmopathy. RNA transcripts were the template for amplifying TCR beta CDR3 regions. In the first-round RT-PCR of the TCR CDR3, the HTBI primer set was used. TCRdb reanalysed the multiplex PCR reads using MiXCR and keeps one entry per CDR3 protein. The data show 350,000 to 450,000 distinct CDR3 sequences, with approximately 15% seen just once and roughly 11% held by the top ten.

The receptor was derived from a woman aged 55-69 years with Graves' hyperthyroidism. The chain is built from TRBV11-2 and TRBJ2-7; no firm D call. The specimen sequenced was blood. The CDR3 region is CASSTVISGQYF. The CDR3 DNA is TGTGCCAGCAGCACGGTTATTTCGGGGCAGTACTTC.